This TCR beta chain was found in a study of response to subunit inactivated influenza vaccine. Points from the study as a whole: The authors suggested that every seasonal influenza vaccination recruits few new T cells.

TCRdb analysed the RT-PCR reads with MiXCR anew, one entry per CDR3 protein. The profile shows around 520,000 distinct CDR3 sequences, roughly 25% of them singletons. V trimming: 7 bases; J trimming: 5 bases; junction bases outside the gene matches: 8. The CDR3 consists of 14 residues. CDR1 and CDR2 from the germline V gene are KGHSY and FQNENV. This clonotype has only a few counts. Its specificity is unknown. This TCR came from a man aged 50 to 59 who received an inactivated influenza vaccine. V usage is TRBV16 and J usage is TRBJ2-1; TRBD1 agrees at 7 bases. The sample here was CD4+ T cells sorted from PBMCs, taken 5 to 6 days after vaccination. The CDR3 spells CASIEPGQNNEQFF. The CDR3 DNA reads TGTGCCAGCATAGAGCCGGGACAGAACAATGAGCAGTTCTTC.